This entry lists 9 T cell receptor beta chains sequenced from one sample in a study of T cell clusters in autoimmune cytopenias. About 39,000 genome equivalents of blood DNA were amplified for TRB. TRB rearrangements were amplified by touch-down multiplex PCR with mixed TRB-A/B primers. TCRdb re-called the multiplex PCR reads and catalogs CDR3 proteins one per entry, DNA excluded. The sample table includes nearly 5,000 distinct CDR3 sequences. These same data were also listed under a study on T cell repertoires in aging, cancer and after chemotherapy.

Sequenced sample: peripheral blood. These receptors all come from a human donor with chronic lymphocytic leukemia. The donor label of this sample is uncertain.

This sequence joins TRBV5-1 and TRBJ1-2; TCRdb's D gene call, TRBD1, goes unchecked for lack of DNA. Germline V gene lookup returns CDR1 SGHRS and CDR2 YFSETQ. The CDR3 length is 14 residues. The CDR3 sequence: CASTGGSANYGYTF. Combining the CDR3 with reference TRBV5-1 and TRBJ1-2 gives the whole variable domain KAGVTQTPRYLIKTRGQQVTLSCSPISGHRSVSWYQQTPGQGLQFLFEYFSETQRNKGNFPGRFSGRQFSNSRSEMNVSTLELGDSALYLCASTGGSANYGYTFGSGTRLTVV.

This clonotype counts as medium-sized (0.01 to 0.1%) by frequency. The chain couples TRBV12-3 or TRBV12-4 to TRBJ1-3; TCRdb proposes TRBD1, but this gene call is untestable without DNA. The CDR3 covers 18 residues. CDR3 sequence reads: CASSSRGGGGKGGNTIYF.

V gene TRBV20-1 combines with J gene TRBJ2-7; TCRdb lists TRBD1, though no DNA is available to test this call. The CDR3 consists of 16 residues. CDR1 is DFQATT, CDR2 SNEGSKA, per germline (reference sequence). CDR3 amino acids: CSARDWPGQGRNEQYF.

The V call is TRBV18, the J call TRBJ2-1; with no DNA, the TCRdb D assignment of TRBD1 cannot be verified. Germline CDR1 KGHSH, CDR2 LQKENI. The CDR3 length is 17 residues. The CDR3 sequence is CASSRTGGGSSYNEQFF.

J is TRBJ1-5 and V is TRBV6-1; TCRdb selects TRBD1, and the lack of DNA leaves this call unchecked. This CDR3 has 15 amino acids. Germline CDR1 reads MNHNS; CDR2 reads SASEGT. The CDR3 loop reads CASTSGQGGNQPQHF.

The genes are TRBV20-1 and TRBJ1-2; the D call from TCRdb, TRBD1, cannot be confirmed without DNA. This CDR3 is 14 amino acids long. CDR1 is DFQATT, CDR2 SNEGSKA, per germline (reference sequence). Here the CDR3 reads CSAGEGPWVGGYTF.

This clonotype is labeled medium-sized based on frequency. The chain recombines TRBV6-2 or TRBV6-3 with TRBJ2-2. The length of the CDR3 is 14 residues. Per the germline V gene, CDR1 is MNHEY and CDR2 is SVGEGT. The CDR3: CASRRVANTGELFF.

The V gene is TRBV7-6, the J gene TRBJ1-4; as DNA is missing, the TRBD1 call by TCRdb cannot be tested. Germline loops: CDR1 SGHVS, CDR2 FNYEAQ. This CDR3 spans 15 amino acids. CDR3: CASSSAGQANEKLFF.

Judged by frequency, this clonotype is medium-sized (0.01 to 0.1%). The CDR3 spells CASRGTGNQPQHF. The chain joins TRBV6-5 to TRBJ1-5; checking the TCRdb D call of TRBD1 is not possible without DNA. Germline CDR1 is MNHEY and CDR2 is SVGAGI. The CDR3 contains 13 residues.